The 24 T cell receptor beta chains reported below all come from one sample, sequenced in a study of shared clonotypes between healthy human individuals. Repertoires were generated with immunoSEQ multiplex PCR, while TCRdb's copy carries only in-frame clones and drops some. The sample holds 530,000 or so clones, 60% to 80% seen once. The sequencing sample was made of PBMCs. These receptors came from a middle-aged woman in good health. Some clones in this sample may be carry-over from other donors' samples.

The V and J genes are TRBV6-4 and TRBJ1-3; unclear D gene. The germline V gene has CDR1 MRHNA and CDR2 SNTAGT. The CDR3 is made up of 13 amino acids. V lost 10 bases to trimming and J lost 0 bases, with 10 bases between them. Here the CDR3 DNA reads TGTGCCACCGCGGGCGGCTCTGGAAACACCATATATTTT. It codes for CATAGGSGNTIYF.

The chain employs TRBV7-2 and TRBJ2-3; D ambiguous. CDR3 size: 15 residues. Germline V gene data show CDR1 as SGHTA and CDR2 as FQGNSA. V was shortened by 1 base and J by 0 bases, with 8 bases between the two germline ends. The CDR3, as DNA: TGTGCCAGCAGCTTAGTAGCCGAGAGCACAGATACGCAGTATTTT. Translated: CASSLVAESTDTQYF. The variable domain in full, with the rest retrieved from reference TRBV7-2 and TRBJ2-3, is GAGVSQSPSNKVTEKGKDVELRCDPISGHTALYWYRQSLGQGLEFLIYFQGNSAPDKSGLPSDRFSAERTGGSVSTLTIQRTQQEDSAVYLCASSLVAESTDTQYFGPGTRLTVL.

Turning to this clone: A read error likely explains this, since a far larger clone differs by one base. The V and J genes are TRBV29-1 and TRBJ1-2; D call uncertain. Per germline, CDR1 SQVTM and CDR2 ANQGSEA. The CDR3 extends over 11 amino acids. In DNA form, the CDR3 reads TGCAGCGAGTCCTCAAACTATGGCCACACCTTC. This sequence encodes CSESSNYGHTF.

Worth noting for this clone: One base away lies a much larger clone, so this may be a sequencing read error. The chain is built from TRBV5-1 and TRBJ2-3; D not certain. The CDR3 covers 14 residues. Trimming removed 2 bases at V and 2 bases at J, with 9 bases between. Germline-derived CDR1 and CDR2 are SGHRS and YFSETQ. The CDR3 sequence is CASSFLSPTDTQYF. CDR3 nucleotides: TGCGCCAGCAGCTTCCTAAGCCCCACAGATACGCAGTATTTT.

The chain joins TRBV7-9 to TRBJ2-3, with TRBD1 as a possible D gene (6 bases). Germline V gene lookup returns CDR1 SEHNR and CDR2 FQNEAQ (reference sequence). V dropped 1 base and J dropped 4 bases, with 15 bases sitting between them. The CDR3 has 16 residues. Written as DNA, the CDR3 is TGTGCCAGCAGCTTAGTCAAGGGGGATGGGGCAGATACGCAGTATTTT. The encoded protein is CASSLVKGDGADTQYF.

This clone was recorded at least ten times. This rearrangement joins TRBV5-1 to TRBJ2-1; either TRBD1 or TRBD2 may fit D (6 bases each). The germline CDR1 and CDR2 sequences are SGHRS and YFSETQ. V lost 2 bases and J lost 5, with 11 bases in between. The CDR3 extends over 14 amino acids. Written as DNA, the CDR3 is TGCGCCAGCAGCTTACAGGGCGGGGACAATGAGCAGTTCTTC. Its protein product is CASSLQGGDNEQFF.

This clone has just a few counts. The V call is TRBV15, the J call TRBJ2-3, with TRBD1 identical over 8 bases. V trimming: 2 bases; J trimming: 2 bases; junction bases outside the gene matches: 6. CDR1 and CDR2 from the germline V gene are LNHNV and YYDKDF (reference sequence). This CDR3 contains 16 residues. The CDR3 DNA is TGTGCCACCAGCAGACTAGACAGGGGAACCACAGATACGCAGTATTTT. This encodes CATSRLDRGTTDTQYF.

V is TRBV7-3 and J is TRBJ2-1; TRBD1 aligns across 8 bases. Germline CDR1 and CDR2: SGHTA and FQGTGA. The V and J ends lost 5 bases and 4 bases, in that order; junction bases with no gene match: 7. This CDR3 region has 15 residues. This CDR3 is CASSAQGQEYNEQFF. The DNA of the CDR3 is TGTGCCAGCAGCGCACAGGGACAGGAATACAATGAGCAGTTCTTC.

This CDR3 is CASSQEGTTTRLQYF. In DNA form, the CDR3 reads TGCGCCAGCAGCCAAGAAGGGACTACGACGAGGTTGCAGTATTTT. V usage is TRBV4-1 and J usage is TRBJ2-3, with 7 bases matching TRBD2. The CDR3 totals 15 residues. Germline assignment: CDR1 MGHRA and CDR2 YSYEKL. V gave up 0 bases and J gave up 11 bases; unmatched junction bases: 11.

The V and J genes are TRBV19 and TRBJ2-1; 8 nucleotides align to TRBD2. CDR1 is LNHDA, CDR2 SQIVND, per germline (reference sequence). V lost 8 bases and J lost 8; bases outside the gene matches: 14. The CDR3 contains 15 residues. The DNA for the CDR3 is TGTGCCAGTTTACAACGGGAGGGCCCTATCTATGAGCAGTTCTTC. This encodes CASLQREGPIYEQFF. Drawing the rest from reference TRBV19 and TRBJ2-1, the complete variable domain is DGGITQSPKYLFRKEGQNVTLSCEQNLNHDAMYWYRQDPGQGLRLIYYSQIVNDFQKGDIAEGYSVSREKKESFPLTVTSAQKNPTAFYLCASLQREGPIYEQFFGPGTRLTVL.

The table lists this clone with a count of one. This chain connects TRBV11-2 to TRBJ2-1; D remains unclear. V was clipped by 4 bases and J by 4 bases, with 11 bases between them. Germline CDR1 reads SGHAT; CDR2 reads FQNNGV. This CDR3 region has 14 residues. CDR3 DNA: TGTGCCAGCAGCTCCTGGTCGCGGTACAATGAGCAGTTCTTC. Translated, it gives CASSSWSRYNEQFF.

The chain combines TRBV7-2 with TRBJ2-5; the D gene is possibly TRBD1 (5 bases). The germline V and J ends were trimmed by 6 bases and 5 bases, with 10 bases remaining between them. This CDR3 has 12 amino acids. Germline assignment: CDR1 SGHTA and CDR2 FQGNSA. In DNA, the CDR3 is TGTGCCAGCAGGTCAGGGTTGGAGACCCAGTACTTC. It is translated as CASRSGLETQYF.

The chain employs TRBV2 and TRBJ1-3; maybe TRBD1 (6 bases). Looked up from germline, CDR1 is SNHLY and CDR2 is FYNNEI. The CDR3 loop spans 15 amino acids. The V gene lost 6 bases and the J gene lost 0 bases, with 12 bases spanning the gap. CDR3 region: CASRRQVTSGNTIYF. CDR3 sequence (DNA): TGTGCCAGCAGGCGACAGGTTACCTCTGGAAACACCATATATTTT.

This chain joins TRBV7-9 and TRBJ2-1; the D call may be TRBD1 or TRBD2 (5 bases each). From germline, CDR1 is SEHNR and CDR2 FQNEAQ (reference sequence). The CDR3 consists of 16 residues. Deletions cut 7 bases from V and 8 bases from J, with 24 bases between. CDR3 nucleotides: TGTGCCAGCACCATCTTTCGGGACCCGGGTATCTATGAGCAGTTCTTC. This translates into CASTIFRDPGIYEQFF. The full variable domain, with the rest looked up from reference TRBV7-9 and TRBJ2-1, is DTGVSQNPRHKITKRGQNVTFRCDPISEHNRLYWYRQTLGQGPEFLTYFQNEAQLEKSRLLSDRFSAERPKGSFSTLEIQRTEQGDSAMYLCASTIFRDPGIYEQFFGPGTRLTVL.

The CDR3 here is CASTPRGGEDGYTF. The CDR3 DNA follows: TGTGCCAGCACCCCCCGTGGGGGGGAAGATGGCTACACCTTC. The chain couples TRBV28 to TRBJ1-2; a possible D gene is TRBD1 (5 bases). V was clipped by 7 bases and J by 6 bases, with 18 bases between them. This CDR3 spans 14 amino acids. Per the germline V gene, CDR1 is MDHEN and CDR2 is SYDVKM.

This chain links TRBV6-1 with TRBJ2-1, with 9 positions matching TRBD2. CDR1 and CDR2 (germline): MNHNS, SASEGT. V was clipped by 7 bases and J by 5 bases; unmatched bases: 9. This CDR3 has 15 residues. The CDR3 DNA reads as TGTGCCAGCACCTGGGGACTAGCACCTGACAATGAGCAGTTCTTC. Protein sequence: CASTWGLAPDNEQFF.

The rearrangement joins TRBV5-1 to TRBJ2-1; 9 positions agree with TRBD2. The CDR3 is 16 amino acids. V lost 0 bases to trimming and J lost 7 bases; unmatched junction nucleotides: 8. CDR1 is SGHRS and CDR2 is YFSETQ in the germline V gene. The CDR3, as DNA: TGCGCCAGCAGCTTGGTTCGAGCGGGAGGTGGGAATGAGCAGTTCTTC. Protein sequence: CASSLVRAGGGNEQFF. The full variable domain, completed using reference TRBV5-1 and TRBJ2-1, is KAGVTQTPRYLIKTRGQQVTLSCSPISGHRSVSWYQQTPGQGLQFLFEYFSETQRNKGNFPGRFSGRQFSNSRSEMNVSTLELGDSALYLCASSLVRAGGGNEQFFGPGTRLTVL.

This clone was counted a single time. The chain has TRBV18 and TRBJ1-1; 9 nucleotides align to TRBD1. V shed 3 bases, J shed 1 base, and the junction held 6 bases outside the gene matches. Germline CDR1 is KGHSH and CDR2 is LQKENI. There are 16 residues in the CDR3. The CDR3 here is CASSPYQTGGNTEAFF. The CDR3 bases are TGTGCCAGCTCACCTTATCAGACAGGGGGGAACACTGAAGCTTTCTTT.

In nucleotides, the CDR3 is TGTGCCAGCACCCAGAGGGGCCCTGTGGACGAGCAGTACTTC. This encodes CASTQRGPVDEQYF. The V gene is TRBV13, the J gene TRBJ2-7; TRBD1 or TRBD2 may be the D gene (5 bases each). The CDR3 is 14 amino acids. V was clipped by 7 bases and J by 5 bases, with 18 bases between them. Per germline, CDR1 PRHDT and CDR2 FYEKMQ (reference sequence).

About this clone itself: Other DNA sequences in the same sample also yield this CDR3. V usage is TRBV27 and J usage is TRBJ2-7, with 7 positions matching TRBD2. V was pared by 3 bases and J by 0 bases, with 2 bases of the junction left unmatched. This CDR3 comprises 14 residues. Germline CDR1 is MNHEY and CDR2 is SMNVEV (reference sequence). The CDR3, as DNA: TGTGCCAGCAGTTTCGGGAGGCACTCCTACGAGCAGTACTTC. Amino acids: CASSFGRHSYEQYF.

This clone was counted many times. As DNA, the CDR3 is TGTGCCAGCAGTTCCGGGACTCGGGACTTTATTACGCAGTATTTT. Residues: CASSSGTRDFITQYF. This rearrangement joins TRBV5-4 to TRBJ2-3; a possible D gene is TRBD2 (6 bases). Germline CDR1 is SGHNT and CDR2 is YYREEE (reference sequence). This CDR3 comprises 15 residues. V lost 5 bases and J lost 8, with 21 bases in between.

The chain carries TRBV19 and TRBJ2-1; a possible D gene is TRBD2 (11 bases). Trimming took 3 bases from V and 0 from J, leaving 27 bases between them. CDR3 length: 21 amino acids. CDR1 LNHDA and CDR2 SQIVND come from the germline V gene (reference sequence). Here the CDR3 DNA reads TGTGCCAGTAGTATGGGGGGACAGGGGCTAGCGGGAGGATTCTCCTACAATGAGCAGTTCTTC. It yields the protein CASSMGGQGLAGGFSYNEQFF.

The genes are TRBV2 and TRBJ1-4, with D tentatively TRBD1 (5 bases). V lost 5 bases, J lost 5 bases, and 9 bases lay in between. CDR1 is SNHLY, CDR2 FYNNEI, per germline. The length of the CDR3 is 13 residues. The CDR3 spells CASSRQQNEKLFF. The CDR3 coding sequence is TGTGCCAGCAGTAGACAGCAGAATGAAAAACTGTTTTTT.

CDR3 residues: CASSFRTSGPLGRNEQFF. The CDR3, as DNA: TGTGCCAGCAGCTTTAGGACTAGCGGGCCTCTCGGTCGGAATGAGCAGTTCTTC. This chain links TRBV7-2 with TRBJ2-1; 11 nucleotides match TRBD2. Germline trimming cut 3 bases from V and 7 bases from J; bases unmatched to any gene: 14. This CDR3 comprises 18 residues. Germline CDR1 is SGHTA and CDR2 is FQGNSA.